These T cell receptor beta chains were read from a single sample in a study of blood T cell repertoires in COVID-19. Profiled with immunoSEQ multiplex PCR; TCRdb holds only in-frame clones, not every one. The repertoire consists of 200,000 to 300,000 clones, with more than 80% occurring once and the leading ten covering roughly 3.9%. The sample was peripheral blood. Receptors were obtained from a woman between 40 and 50 years old with acute or convalescent COVID-19. Each CDR3 is given with its conserved first and last residue. D genes are given only for firm matches. Rows may omit the clone size; those that give it use once, few, many or a size class.

J: TRBJ1-1; length: 14; size: -; V: TRBV5-4; D: -; DNA: TGTGCCAGCAGCTTGACAGGGACAAACTCTGAAGCTTTCTTT; CDR3: CASSLTGTNSEAFF
J: TRBJ2-5; length: 17; size: -; V: TRBV5-4; D: TRBD2; DNA: TGTGCCAGCACCTCGGGCGCTAGCGGGGAGTACCAAGAGACCCAGTACTTC; CDR3: CASTSGASGEYQETQYF
J: TRBJ1-4; length: 11; size: -; V: TRBV7-9; D: -; DNA: TGTGCCAGCAGCTTAGAACGGAAACTGTTTTTT; CDR3: CASSLERKLFF
J: TRBJ1-1; length: 14; size: -; V: TRBV5-1; D: TRBD1; DNA: TGCGCCAGCAGCTGGGACAGGGCGAACACTGAAGCTTTCTTT; CDR3: CASSWDRANTEAFF
J: TRBJ2-3; length: 16; size: -; V: TRBV3-1/TRBV3-2; D: -; DNA: TGTGCCAGCAGCCAAGATGCGGCCCAGCTGGGAGATACGCAGTATTTT; CDR3: CASSQDAAQLGDTQYF
J: TRBJ1-1; length: 14; size: -; V: TRBV5-1; D: -; DNA: TGCGCCAGCAGCCCCGTGACAGTTAACACTGAAGCTTTCTTT; CDR3: CASSPVTVNTEAFF
J: TRBJ1-1; length: 14; size: once; V: TRBV5-4; D: -; DNA: TGTGCCAGCAGCTTGCAGGGCATGAACACTGAAGCTTTCTTT; CDR3: CASSLQGMNTEAFF
J: TRBJ1-1; length: 13; size: -; V: TRBV6-5; D: -; DNA: TGTGCCAGCAGTTACGGGGAGTGGACTGAAGCTTTCTTT; CDR3: CASSYGEWTEAFF
J: TRBJ2-3; length: 11; size: -; V: TRBV20-1; D: -; DNA: TGCAGTGCCCCCCCCGGGGATACGCAGTATTTT; CDR3: CSAPPGDTQYF
J: TRBJ1-2; length: 15; size: -; V: TRBV11-2; D: -; DNA: TGTGCCAGCAGCTTAGCCCAGGGCTCTGCCAATGGCTACACCTTC; CDR3: CASSLAQGSANGYTF
J: TRBJ2-1; length: 14; size: -; V: TRBV2; D: -; DNA: TGTGCCAGCAGTGAGGGGCAGGTTGGGAATGAGCAGTTCTTC; CDR3: CASSEGQVGNEQFF
J: TRBJ1-3; length: 15; size: -; V: TRBV6-5; D: TRBD1; DNA: TGTGCCAGCAGGGGACAGCTTTACTCTGGAAACACCATATATTTT; CDR3: CASRGQLYSGNTIYF
J: TRBJ2-1; length: 17; size: -; V: TRBV7-2; D: TRBD2; DNA: TGTGCCAGCAGCTTAGCCGGAGCGGGGGGGCCACGGTATGAGCAGTTCTTC; CDR3: CASSLAGAGGPRYEQFF
J: TRBJ1-2; length: 15; size: -; V: TRBV5-1; D: TRBD1; DNA: TGCGCCAGCAGCAGACCAGGGGGCGCAAACTATGGCTACACCTTC; CDR3: CASSRPGGANYGYTF
J: TRBJ1-1; length: 14; size: -; V: TRBV5-1; D: -; DNA: TGCGCCAGCAGCGGAACTATGAGTGGCTCTGAAGCTTTCTTT; CDR3: CASSGTMSGSEAFF
J: TRBJ1-6; length: 14; size: -; V: TRBV11-2; D: -; DNA: TGTGCCAGCGTCCATCTACGGGGTAATTCACCCCTCCACTTT; CDR3: CASVHLRGNSPLHF
J: TRBJ2-1; length: 17; size: -; V: TRBV9; D: TRBD2; DNA: TGTGCCAGCAGCTCCCGGACTAGCGGGGAGGGCTACAATGAGCAGTTCTTC; CDR3: CASSSRTSGEGYNEQFF
J: TRBJ2-2; length: 17; size: -; V: TRBV11-2; D: TRBD1; DNA: TGTGCCAGCATCCCGGGACAGGGGGCCGCGAACACCGGGGAGCTGTTTTTT; CDR3: CASIPGQGAANTGELFF
J: TRBJ1-1; length: 12; size: -; V: TRBV30; D: TRBD1; DNA: TGTGCCTCCCCGACAGGGGAGGGTGAAGCTTTCTTT; CDR3: CASPTGEGEAFF
J: TRBJ2-1; length: 16; size: -; V: TRBV9; D: -; DNA: TGTGCCAGCAGCGTAGGTGGACTAAGCTCCTACAATGAGCAGTTCTTC; CDR3: CASSVGGLSSYNEQFF
J: TRBJ1-5; length: 15; size: -; V: TRBV6-6; D: TRBD1; DNA: TGTGCCAGCAGGACAGGGTATGGCCTAAATCAGCCCCAGCATTTT; CDR3: CASRTGYGLNQPQHF
J: TRBJ1-1; length: 16; size: -; V: TRBV6-6; D: -; DNA: TGTGCCAGCAGTTACTCGAATAGGGGGACGGACGCTGAAGCTTTCTTT; CDR3: CASSYSNRGTDAEAFF
J: TRBJ2-5; length: 14; size: -; V: TRBV6-5; D: -; DNA: TGTGCCAGCACCCGTCCGGGCCGGGGAGAGACCCAGTACTTC; CDR3: CASTRPGRGETQYF
J: TRBJ1-1; length: 14; size: -; V: TRBV19; D: -; DNA: TGTGCCAGTAGTATTAGGGCAGGGGAAAGGGAAGCTTTCTTT; CDR3: CASSIRAGEREAFF
J: TRBJ1-1; length: 14; size: -; V: TRBV3-1/TRBV3-2; D: -; DNA: TGTGCCAGCAGCCGTGAAACAGGGAAAACTGAAGCTTTCTTT; CDR3: CASSRETGKTEAFF
J: TRBJ2-2; length: 17; size: few; V: TRBV3-1/TRBV3-2; D: TRBD1; DNA: TGTGCCAGCCGTGCCCGGGACAGGGGATTCAAAACCGGGGAGCTGTTTTTT; CDR3: CASRARDRGFKTGELFF
J: TRBJ2-2; length: 16; size: -; V: TRBV7-2; D: TRBD1; DNA: TGTGCCAGCAGCTTAGATGACAGGGGGCCGAGCGGGGAGCTGTTTTTT; CDR3: CASSLDDRGPSGELFF
J: TRBJ1-3; length: 14; size: few; V: TRBV11-2; D: -; DNA: TGTGCCAGCAGCCCACAGGGATCGGGAAACACCATATATTTT; CDR3: CASSPQGSGNTIYF
J: TRBJ1-2; length: 12; size: -; V: TRBV9; D: -; DNA: TGTGCCAGCAATAACAGGGAGAATGGCTACACCTTC; CDR3: CASNNRENGYTF
J: TRBJ1-2; length: 16; size: -; V: TRBV19; D: -; DNA: TGTGCCAGTTTGGGGCTCGCCAGTAGGAATAACTATGGCTACACCTTC; CDR3: CASLGLASRNNYGYTF
J: TRBJ1-1; length: 13; size: once; V: TRBV5-1; D: -; DNA: TGCGCCAGCAGGGGAGGGTATAGTTCCGAAGCTTTCTTT; CDR3: CASRGGYSSEAFF
J: TRBJ1-2; length: 14; size: few; V: TRBV29-1; D: TRBD1; DNA: TGCAGCGTCAAAACTGGCAGGACAGGGTATGGCTACACCTTC; CDR3: CSVKTGRTGYGYTF
J: TRBJ1-1; length: 14; size: -; V: TRBV19; D: -; DNA: TGTGCCAGTAGTCCGCAGGGGAAGAACACTGAAGCTTTCTTT; CDR3: CASSPQGKNTEAFF
J: TRBJ1-1; length: 14; size: -; V: TRBV5-8; D: -; DNA: TGTGCCAGCACCACGGTGGCCGGGTCCACTGAAGCTTTCTTT; CDR3: CASTTVAGSTEAFF
J: TRBJ1-1; length: 14; size: -; V: TRBV27; D: -; DNA: TGTGCCAGCAGTTTATCGACGGGGAACACTGAAGCTTTCTTT; CDR3: CASSLSTGNTEAFF
J: TRBJ1-5; length: 14; size: -; V: TRBV29-1; D: -; DNA: TGCAGCGTGGCCCGACAGGAGCCTTATCAGCCCCAGCATTTT; CDR3: CSVARQEPYQPQHF
J: TRBJ1-2; length: 15; size: -; V: TRBV5-4; D: TRBD1; DNA: TGTGCCAGCAGCTTGCCCCGCGGGACAGACTATGGCTACACCTTC; CDR3: CASSLPRGTDYGYTF
J: TRBJ1-4; length: 15; size: -; V: TRBV11-2; D: TRBD1; DNA: TGTGCCAGCAGCTCATACGACAGGGTTGGTGAAAAACTGTTTTTT; CDR3: CASSSYDRVGEKLFF
J: TRBJ1-1; length: 14; size: -; V: TRBV5-6; D: -; DNA: TGTGCCAGCAGCTTGGCGCACAGGAACACTGAAGCTTTCTTT; CDR3: CASSLAHRNTEAFF
J: TRBJ2-6; length: 15; size: -; V: TRBV5-1; D: TRBD1; DNA: TGCGCCAGCACCAAGGGACAGGCTGGGGCCAACGTCCTGACTTTC; CDR3: CASTKGQAGANVLTF
J: TRBJ2-3; length: 14; size: few; V: TRBV2; D: TRBD1; DNA: TGTGCCAGCAGGCCGGGACAGTACACAGATACGCAGTATTTT; CDR3: CASRPGQYTDTQYF
J: TRBJ2-6; length: 17; size: -; V: TRBV7-8; D: -; DNA: TGTGCCAGCAGCTCTAGGGGGATGAGGTCTGGGGCCAACGTCCTGACTTTC; CDR3: CASSSRGMRSGANVLTF
J: TRBJ2-3; length: 14; size: -; V: TRBV29-1; D: TRBD2; DNA: TGCAGCGTTGGTAGCGGGGGGCTCACAGATACGCAGTATTTT; CDR3: CSVGSGGLTDTQYF